This TCR beta chain was sequenced in a study of T cell responses to AZD1222 COVID-19 vaccine listed by TCRdb under 2021. With respect to the entire study: TCR sequencing was performed for about 250 trial participants, of whom 200 to 220 were given two doses of AZD1222 and 26 were given two doses of MenACWY control vaccine. Enrollment into the trials was organized by age into subgroups of 18-55, 56-69 and 70-plus years, and those subgroups contained 148, 28 and 57 TCR-sequenced participants, respectively. General conclusions and limits of the study: In the small 56-69-year group, the increase in depth fell short of significance, most likely because of low power. A significant rise in spike-specific TCR breadth and depth was observed after two AZD1222 doses relative to day 0 and relative to MenACWY recipients. Conclusions about previously exposed vaccinees are limited because only a handful of AZD1222 recipients were SARS-CoV-2 seropositive at baseline. Nearly half of unique spike-specific TCRs reportedly recognized epitopes outside regions mutated in the B.1.351 and B.1.1.7 variants. CD4 TCRs associated with the vaccine covered the entire spike protein, and the dominant responses were in regions 160-218 and 743-854. Because no day 14 peak-response samples were available, the repertoires could be characterized only after the peak T cell response. Participants were mostly white British and included more females than males, and it was suggested by the authors that clonal diversity may have been underestimated.

The CDR3 regions of human TCRbeta chains were analyzed by immunosequencing. In the authors' own workflow: Repertoire TCRs were matched against a reference library of SARS-CoV-2-specific TCRs generated with the MIRA antigen-specificity platform. Breadth meant the fraction of unique TCRs that were SARS-CoV-2-associated, whereas depth meant the fraction of total T cells that were SARS-CoV-2-associated. Each spike-specific TCR was assigned to its reactive spike region and to a CD4 or CD8 class using the MIRA data. Log10-transformed breadth and depth values were compared by one-way ANOVA with Sidak's multiple comparisons tests. Sourced from immuneACCESS, this table was stored by TCRdb with only in-frame sequences that have V and J called. A share of the clones is absent; for the studies checked, an unresolved V gene accounts for under half, and the remainder has no known explanation. That table furnishes V, J and clone size, whereas the DNA furnished D and trimming. The sample table records roughly 150,000 clones; more than 70% of these occur just once. The ten biggest clones cover around 3.4% of the sample.

Clipping removes 5 bases from V and 4 bases from J, with 7 as the unmatched junction base count. Measured from the cysteine to the phenylalanine, the CDR3 is 16 residues long. CDR3 DNA is the only sequence kept; it has 48 bases, read in frame from the first base. For CDR1 and CDR2, the germline V gene lists LGHNA and YNFKEQ. According to the study, the label for this sample's time point signals: baseline before first vaccination. The sample's treatment or condition, from its label and the paper: meningococcal conjugate vaccine given as trial control. The vaccinee samples were drawn from two UK trials, COV001 and COV002, one of which was a single-blind randomized controlled phase 2/3 trial testing AZD1222 (ChAdOx1 nCoV-19) in healthy adults. For TCRbeta chain sequencing, PBMC samples from trial participants were taken at day 0 and at day 28 after the second dose. For this clone: The antigen it recognizes is unknown. No clone much larger than this one lies a single base away; base qualities are absent.

Recombination connected TRBV4-2 to TRBJ2-2; TRBD2 lines up with 10 middle nucleotides. This sequence originates from an adult in good health. Sequencing was performed on peripheral blood, taken on day 0 of MenACWY control vaccination. The CDR3 reads CASSDLLAGRTGELFF. The bases read TGTGCCAGCAGCGACCTACTAGCGGGGCGCACCGGGGAGCTGTTTTTT.